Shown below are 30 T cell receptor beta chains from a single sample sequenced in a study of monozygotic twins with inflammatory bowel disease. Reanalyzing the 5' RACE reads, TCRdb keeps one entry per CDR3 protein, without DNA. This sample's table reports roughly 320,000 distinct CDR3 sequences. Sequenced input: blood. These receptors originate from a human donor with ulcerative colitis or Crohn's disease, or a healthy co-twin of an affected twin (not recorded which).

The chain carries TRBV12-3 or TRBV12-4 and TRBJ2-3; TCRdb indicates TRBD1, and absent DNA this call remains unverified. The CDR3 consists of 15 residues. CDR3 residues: CASDAGAGSADTQYF.

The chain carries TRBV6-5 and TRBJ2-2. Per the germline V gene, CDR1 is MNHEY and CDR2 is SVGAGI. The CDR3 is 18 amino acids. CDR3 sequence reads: CASSSRGLAFANTGELFF.

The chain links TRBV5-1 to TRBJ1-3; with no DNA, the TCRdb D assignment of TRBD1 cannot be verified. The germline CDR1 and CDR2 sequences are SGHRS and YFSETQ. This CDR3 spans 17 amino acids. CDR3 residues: CASSSDGQGSSGNTIYF.

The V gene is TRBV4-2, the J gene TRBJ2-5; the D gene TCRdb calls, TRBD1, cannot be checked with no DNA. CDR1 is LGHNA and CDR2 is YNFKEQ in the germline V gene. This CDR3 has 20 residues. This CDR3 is CASSQEHVGTQRRNQETQYF.

CDR3 protein: CASSYDRAPTGELFF. The chain carries TRBV6-5 and TRBJ2-2; TCRdb gives TRBD1 as the D gene, but with no DNA this cannot be confirmed. Germline V gene sequence: CDR1 MNHEY, CDR2 SVGAGI. The CDR3 has 15 amino acids.

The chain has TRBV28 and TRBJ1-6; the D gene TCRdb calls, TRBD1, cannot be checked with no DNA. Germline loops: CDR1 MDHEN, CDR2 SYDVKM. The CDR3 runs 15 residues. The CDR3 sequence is CASSLLDSYNSPLHF.

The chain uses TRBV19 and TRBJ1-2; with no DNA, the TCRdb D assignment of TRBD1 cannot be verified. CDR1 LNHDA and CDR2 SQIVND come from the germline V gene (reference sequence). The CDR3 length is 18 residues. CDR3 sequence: CASSTGRDLRDSLYGYTF.

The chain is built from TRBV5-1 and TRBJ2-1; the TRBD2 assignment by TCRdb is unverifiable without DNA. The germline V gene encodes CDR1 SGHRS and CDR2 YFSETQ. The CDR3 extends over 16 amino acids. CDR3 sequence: CASSYVSAGGYNEQFF.

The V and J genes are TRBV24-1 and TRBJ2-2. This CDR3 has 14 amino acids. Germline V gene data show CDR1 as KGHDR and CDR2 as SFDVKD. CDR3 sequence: CATSDLRVPGELFF.

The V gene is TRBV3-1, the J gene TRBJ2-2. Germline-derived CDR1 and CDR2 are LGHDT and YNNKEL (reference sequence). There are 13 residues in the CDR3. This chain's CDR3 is CASSRLDTGELFF.

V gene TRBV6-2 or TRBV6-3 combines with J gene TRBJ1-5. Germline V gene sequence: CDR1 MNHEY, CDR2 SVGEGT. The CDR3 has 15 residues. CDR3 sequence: CASSYGRVQIEPQHF.

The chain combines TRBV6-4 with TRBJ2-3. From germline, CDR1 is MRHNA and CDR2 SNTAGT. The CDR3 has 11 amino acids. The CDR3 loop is CASISRDTQYF.

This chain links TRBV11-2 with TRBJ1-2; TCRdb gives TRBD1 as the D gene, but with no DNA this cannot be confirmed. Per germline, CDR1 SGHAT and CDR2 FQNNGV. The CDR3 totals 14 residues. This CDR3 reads CASSISGTDYGYTF.

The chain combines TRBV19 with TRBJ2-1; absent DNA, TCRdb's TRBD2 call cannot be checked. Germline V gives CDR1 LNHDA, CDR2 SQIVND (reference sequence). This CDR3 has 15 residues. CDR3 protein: CASSILARNYNEQFF.

CDR3 sequence reads: CASSVRRGTSDTQYF. The chain has TRBV3-1 and TRBJ2-3; the TCRdb call, TRBD2, lacks DNA for checking. The CDR3 totals 15 residues. Germline V gives CDR1 LGHDT, CDR2 YNNKEL (reference sequence).

This CDR3 is CASSSPTSGRNNEQFF. The rearrangement uses TRBV5-1 and TRBJ2-1; lacking DNA, the TRBD2 call made by TCRdb goes unchecked. The CDR3 totals 16 residues. The germline V gene has CDR1 SGHRS and CDR2 YFSETQ.

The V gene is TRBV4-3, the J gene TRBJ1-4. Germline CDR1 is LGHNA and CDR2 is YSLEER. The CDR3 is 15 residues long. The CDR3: CASSQDWRRGEKLFF.

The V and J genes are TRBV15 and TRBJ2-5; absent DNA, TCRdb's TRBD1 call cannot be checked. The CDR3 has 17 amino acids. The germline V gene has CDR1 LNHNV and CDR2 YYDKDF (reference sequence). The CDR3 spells CATSRGAGAALQETQYF.

CDR3 loop: CARQTGPTPLNIQYF. The V call is TRBV7-9, the J call TRBJ2-4; TCRdb indicates TRBD1, and absent DNA this call remains unverified. The germline gives CDR1 SEHNR, CDR2 FQNEAQ (reference sequence). CDR3 length equals 15 residues.

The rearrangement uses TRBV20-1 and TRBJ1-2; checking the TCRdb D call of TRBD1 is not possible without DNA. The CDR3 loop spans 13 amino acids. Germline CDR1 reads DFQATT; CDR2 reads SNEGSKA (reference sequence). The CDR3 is CSAQPGTGFGYTF.

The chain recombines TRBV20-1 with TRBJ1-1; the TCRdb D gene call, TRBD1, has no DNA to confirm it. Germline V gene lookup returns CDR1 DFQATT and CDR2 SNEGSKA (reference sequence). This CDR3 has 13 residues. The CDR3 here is CSARVPGVTEAFF.

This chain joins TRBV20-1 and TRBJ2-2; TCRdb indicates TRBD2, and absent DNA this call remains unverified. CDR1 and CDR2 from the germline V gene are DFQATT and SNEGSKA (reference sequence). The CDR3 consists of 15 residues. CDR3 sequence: CSARSSGRSAGELFF.

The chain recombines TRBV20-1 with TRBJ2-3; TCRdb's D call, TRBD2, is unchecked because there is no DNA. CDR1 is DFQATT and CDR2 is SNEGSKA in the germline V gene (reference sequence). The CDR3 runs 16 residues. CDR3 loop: CSASRQLAKSTDTQYF.

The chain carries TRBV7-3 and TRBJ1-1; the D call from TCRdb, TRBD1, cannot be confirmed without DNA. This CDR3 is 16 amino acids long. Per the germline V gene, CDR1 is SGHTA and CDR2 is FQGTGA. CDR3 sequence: CASSPDRGLPNTEAFF.

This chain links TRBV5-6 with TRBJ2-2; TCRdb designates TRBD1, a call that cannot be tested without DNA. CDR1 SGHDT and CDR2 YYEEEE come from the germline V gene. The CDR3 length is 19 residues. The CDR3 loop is CASSLPPGQVTGTTGELFF.

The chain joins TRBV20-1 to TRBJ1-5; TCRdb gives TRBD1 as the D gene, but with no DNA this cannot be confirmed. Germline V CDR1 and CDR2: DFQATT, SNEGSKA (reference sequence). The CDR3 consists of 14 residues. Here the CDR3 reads CSASLGTGVQPQHF.

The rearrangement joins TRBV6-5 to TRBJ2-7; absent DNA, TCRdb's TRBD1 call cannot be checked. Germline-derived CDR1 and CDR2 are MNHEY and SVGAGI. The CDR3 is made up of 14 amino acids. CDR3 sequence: CASSYWGETYEQYF.

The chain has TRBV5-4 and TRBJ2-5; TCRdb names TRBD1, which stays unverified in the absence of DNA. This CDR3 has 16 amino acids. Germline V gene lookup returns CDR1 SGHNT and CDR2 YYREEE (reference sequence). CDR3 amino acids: CASSLALAGGQETQYF.

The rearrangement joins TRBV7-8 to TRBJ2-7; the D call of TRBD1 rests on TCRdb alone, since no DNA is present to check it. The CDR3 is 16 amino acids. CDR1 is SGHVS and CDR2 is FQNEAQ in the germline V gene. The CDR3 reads CASSTVPGQPTYEQYF.

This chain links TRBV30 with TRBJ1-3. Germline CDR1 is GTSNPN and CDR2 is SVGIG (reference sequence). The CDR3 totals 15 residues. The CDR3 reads CAWSLGGPSGNTIYF.